This is a list of T cell receptor beta chains from one sample in a study of blood T cell repertoires in COVID-19. Clones were read by immunoSEQ multiplex PCR, and TCRdb kept only the in-frame ones, dropping some. The data contain about 180,000 clones, 65% to 90% of them singletons. What was sequenced was peripheral blood. These receptors were taken from a man aged 45-65 years with active or convalescent COVID-19. CDR3s include the opening cysteine and the closing phenylalanine or tryptophan. The order of the fields is J gene, V gene, clone size, D gene, CDR3 protein, CDR3 DNA. A D gene is named only where the DNA matches it firmly. The size of a clone is reported for some rows only, either as once, few or many, or as a class for expanded clones.

J: TRBJ2-7; V: TRBV7-9; size: -; D: TRBD1; CDR3: CASSLPTGVGVNEQYF; DNA: TGTGCCAGCAGCTTACCTACAGGGGTCGGAGTGAACGAGCAGTACTTC
J: TRBJ2-1; V: TRBV28; size: -; D: -; CDR3: CASRESSGVGGEQFF; DNA: TGTGCCAGCAGGGAATCCTCGGGGGTGGGTGGTGAGCAGTTCTTC
J: TRBJ1-6; V: TRBV5-1; size: -; D: TRBD1; CDR3: CASSSRRGQGGSPLHF; DNA: TGCGCCAGCAGCTCAAGGAGGGGACAGGGGGGATCACCCCTCCACTTT
J: TRBJ2-1; V: TRBV24-1; size: -; D: -; CDR3: CATSDFSDEQFF; DNA: TGTGCCACCAGTGATTTCAGCGATGAGCAGTTCTTC
J: TRBJ1-1; V: TRBV7-7; size: -; D: -; CDR3: CASSRGRDTEAFF; DNA: TGTGCCAGCAGCCGTGGGCGGGACACTGAAGCTTTCTTT
J: TRBJ1-6; V: TRBV6-5; size: few; D: -; CDR3: CASRLGRYNSPLHF; DNA: TGTGCCAGCAGGCTGGGGCGATATAATTCACCCCTCCACTTT
J: TRBJ1-1; V: TRBV7-3; size: -; D: TRBD1; CDR3: CASSSQQGLEAFF; DNA: TGTGCCAGCAGCTCGCAACAGGGGCTTGAAGCTTTCTTT
J: TRBJ1-2; V: TRBV7-3; size: -; D: -; CDR3: CASSLSVNYGYTF; DNA: TGTGCCAGCAGCTTATCTGTTAACTATGGCTACACCTTC
J: TRBJ1-1; V: TRBV5-6; size: -; D: -; CDR3: CASSLGSGTQRSEAFF; DNA: TGTGCCAGCAGCTTGGGGTCCGGGACACAACGCAGTGAAGCTTTCTTT
J: TRBJ2-3; V: TRBV7-2; size: -; D: TRBD2; CDR3: CASSLGLAEDTQYF; DNA: TGTGCCAGCAGCCTAGGACTAGCGGAGGATACGCAGTATTTT
J: TRBJ1-1; V: TRBV10-3; size: -; D: -; CDR3: CAISDGGQTNTEAFF; DNA: TGTGCCATCAGTGACGGGGGGCAGACGAACACTGAAGCTTTCTTT
J: TRBJ1-5; V: TRBV5-6; size: -; D: -; CDR3: CASSGASNQPQHF; DNA: TGTGCCAGCAGCGGGGCCAGCAATCAGCCCCAGCATTTT
J: TRBJ1-4; V: TRBV4-3; size: -; D: TRBD1; CDR3: CASSQAGGEKLFF; DNA: TGCGCCAGCAGCCAGGCAGGGGGAGAAAAACTGTTTTTT
J: TRBJ2-2; V: TRBV6-1; size: -; D: -; CDR3: CASSEQGGGELFF; DNA: TGTGCCAGCAGTGAACAGGGCGGCGGGGAGCTGTTTTTT
J: TRBJ1-2; V: TRBV7-2; size: -; D: -; CDR3: CASSLATEPLYGYTF; DNA: TGTGCCAGCAGCTTAGCAACAGAACCGCTCTATGGCTACACCTTC
J: TRBJ1-5; V: TRBV7-9; size: -; D: TRBD1; CDR3: CASSLATGVWNQPQHF; DNA: TGTGCCAGCAGCTTAGCGACAGGGGTGTGGAATCAGCCCCAGCATTTT
J: TRBJ1-5; V: TRBV6-5; size: -; D: -; CDR3: CASSYGGSGNQPQHF; DNA: TGTGCCAGCAGTTACGGGGGCTCGGGCAATCAGCCCCAGCATTTT
J: TRBJ1-3; V: TRBV9; size: -; D: -; CDR3: CASSVDTLWAFSGNTIYF; DNA: TGTGCCAGCAGCGTAGATACTCTTTGGGCGTTCTCTGGAAACACCATATATTTT
J: TRBJ1-4; V: TRBV19; size: -; D: -; CDR3: CASSELQGEKLFF; DNA: TGTGCCAGTAGCGAACTACAAGGTGAAAAACTGTTTTTT
J: TRBJ2-2; V: TRBV18; size: -; D: -; CDR3: CASSPGTPDTGELFF; DNA: TGTGCCAGCTCACCTGGGACACCCGACACCGGGGAGCTGTTTTTT
J: TRBJ1-1; V: TRBV6-5; size: -; D: TRBD1; CDR3: CASTTRQGAGTEAFF; DNA: TGTGCCAGCACTACACGACAGGGAGCGGGCACTGAAGCTTTCTTT
J: TRBJ2-3; V: TRBV9; size: -; D: TRBD2; CDR3: CASSVGGSGSPDTQYF; DNA: TGTGCCAGCAGCGTAGGCGGTAGCGGGAGCCCAGATACGCAGTATTTT
J: TRBJ1-1; V: TRBV15; size: -; D: -; CDR3: CATSRDLAGTEAFF; DNA: TGTGCCACCAGCAGAGATTTGGCAGGGACTGAAGCTTTCTTT
J: TRBJ2-7; V: TRBV6-5; size: -; D: TRBD2; CDR3: CASIRTSGSYEQYF; DNA: TGTGCCAGCATTAGGACTAGCGGTTCCTACGAGCAGTACTTC
J: TRBJ1-5; V: TRBV27; size: -; D: TRBD1; CDR3: CASRGGTGLYSNQPQHF; DNA: TGTGCCAGCAGGGGGGGGACAGGGTTATATAGCAATCAGCCCCAGCATTTT
J: TRBJ2-1; V: TRBV7-3; size: -; D: -; CDR3: CASSLMAANNEQFF; DNA: TGTGCCAGCAGCTTAATGGCTGCAAACAATGAGCAGTTCTTC
J: TRBJ2-1; V: TRBV5-1; size: -; D: TRBD2; CDR3: CASSWTSGKNEQFF; DNA: TGCGCCAGCAGCTGGACTAGCGGGAAGAATGAGCAGTTCTTC
J: TRBJ1-5; V: TRBV9; size: -; D: -; CDR3: CASSVVGNQPQHF; DNA: TGTGCCAGCAGCGTAGTAGGCAATCAGCCCCAGCATTTT
J: TRBJ1-2; V: TRBV6-5; size: -; D: TRBD1; CDR3: CASSRQGQGGYTF; DNA: TGTGCCAGCAGTAGACAGGGGCAGGGAGGCTACACCTTC
J: TRBJ2-1; V: TRBV5-4; size: -; D: TRBD2; CDR3: CASSFPGGVYNEQFF; DNA: TGTGCCAGCAGCTTCCCGGGAGGGGTCTACAATGAGCAGTTCTTC
J: TRBJ1-6; V: TRBV2; size: -; D: TRBD1; CDR3: CASSATGASSPLHF; DNA: TGTGCCAGCAGTGCTACAGGGGCGAGTTCACCCCTCCACTTT
J: TRBJ2-6; V: TRBV24-1; size: few; D: TRBD1; CDR3: CATSDMDRAGANVLTF; DNA: TGTGCCACCAGTGACATGGACAGGGCTGGGGCCAACGTCCTGACTTTC
J: TRBJ2-7; V: TRBV6-1; size: -; D: -; CDR3: CASTGNYEQYF; DNA: TGTGCCAGCACAGGGAACTACGAGCAGTACTTC
J: TRBJ1-2; V: TRBV5-1; size: -; D: -; CDR3: CASSQVGGRGAGYGYTF; DNA: TGCGCCAGCAGCCAAGTGGGCGGGAGGGGCGCCGGGTATGGCTACACCTTC
J: TRBJ2-1; V: TRBV7-3; size: -; D: -; CDR3: CASSPNSQASSYNEQFF; DNA: TGTGCCAGCAGCCCAAATTCACAGGCCAGCTCCTACAATGAGCAGTTCTTC
J: TRBJ1-1; V: TRBV3-1/TRBV3-2; size: -; D: -; CDR3: CASSQAGGAEAFF; DNA: TGTGCCAGCAGCCAAGCGGGCGGGGCTGAAGCTTTCTTT
J: TRBJ2-5; V: TRBV2; size: -; D: TRBD2; CDR3: CASRLRTSGIQETQYF; DNA: TGTGCCAGCAGACTCCGAACTAGCGGAATCCAAGAGACCCAGTACTTC
J: TRBJ1-5; V: TRBV2; size: -; D: TRBD1; CDR3: CASRPGQGVQPQHF; DNA: TGTGCCAGCAGGCCGGGACAGGGGGTTCAGCCCCAGCATTTT
J: TRBJ1-2; V: TRBV28; size: -; D: -; CDR3: CASSLQPGGYTF; DNA: TGTGCCAGCAGTTTACAACCGGGGGGCTACACCTTC
J: TRBJ2-7; V: TRBV21-1; size: -; D: -; CDR3: CASSKGCTSGAHEQYF; DNA: TGTGCCAGCAGCAAAGGGTGCACTAGCGGGGCCCACGAGCAGTACTTC
J: TRBJ2-6; V: TRBV7-2; size: -; D: TRBD1; CDR3: CASRVGGTGFSGANVLTF; DNA: TGTGCCAGCAGGGTAGGGGGGACAGGGTTCTCTGGGGCCAACGTCCTGACTTTC
J: TRBJ1-2; V: TRBV19; size: -; D: TRBD1; CDR3: CASSIAALTGANLYGYTF; DNA: TGTGCCAGTAGTATAGCCGCCCTAACAGGGGCAAACCTCTATGGCTACACCTTC
J: TRBJ1-6; V: TRBV5-4; size: -; D: -; CDR3: CASRPGQANSPLHF; DNA: TGTGCCAGCAGACCGGGACAAGCTAATTCACCCCTCCACTTT
J: TRBJ1-2; V: TRBV29-1; size: -; D: TRBD1; CDR3: CSVDRGFYGYTF; DNA: TGCAGCGTGGACAGGGGGTTTTATGGCTACACCTTC
J: TRBJ2-3; V: TRBV7-3; size: -; D: -; CDR3: CASSLAGREDTQYF; DNA: TGTGCCAGCAGCTTAGCAGGGCGTGAAGATACGCAGTATTTT
J: TRBJ1-1; V: TRBV6-1; size: once; D: TRBD1; CDR3: CASSELRAGGRNTEAFF; DNA: TGTGCCAGCAGTGAATTACGGGCAGGGGGGCGGAACACTGAAGCTTTCTTT
J: TRBJ2-2; V: TRBV5-4; size: -; D: TRBD1; CDR3: CASSLGDRARRELFF; DNA: TGTGCCAGCAGCTTGGGTGACAGGGCCCGTAGGGAGCTGTTTTTT
J: TRBJ1-3; V: TRBV7-9; size: -; D: -; CDR3: CASSLKGDTIYF; DNA: TGTGCCAGCAGCTTAAAGGGAGACACCATATATTTT
J: TRBJ2-7; V: TRBV7-3; size: -; D: TRBD2; CDR3: CASSQGLEVAGVFSEQYF; DNA: TGTGCCAGCAGCCAGGGGCTAGAAGTAGCGGGAGTATTTTCCGAGCAGTACTTC
J: TRBJ2-3; V: TRBV5-1; size: -; D: TRBD2; CDR3: CASSLDGTSGSDTQYF; DNA: TGCGCCAGCAGCTTGGATGGGACTAGCGGGAGTGATACGCAGTATTTT
J: TRBJ2-1; V: TRBV7-3; size: -; D: -; CDR3: CASSPPGAYEQFF; DNA: TGTGCCAGCAGCCCTCCAGGGGCATATGAGCAGTTCTTC
J: TRBJ2-3; V: TRBV11-1; size: -; D: TRBD2; CDR3: CASSLAHAGVSQYF; DNA: TGTGCCAGCAGCTTAGCCCACGCGGGAGTCTCGCAGTATTTT
J: TRBJ2-5; V: TRBV28; size: -; D: -; CDR3: CASSSKETQYF; DNA: TGTGCCAGCAGTTCTAAAGAGACCCAGTACTTC
J: TRBJ1-5; V: TRBV11-3; size: -; D: TRBD1; CDR3: CASSPRGDRAKNQPQHF; DNA: TGTGCCAGCAGCCCCAGGGGAGACAGGGCGAAAAATCAGCCCCAGCATTTT
J: TRBJ2-5; V: TRBV3-1/TRBV3-2; size: -; D: -; CDR3: CASTTGLGETQYF; DNA: TGTGCCAGCACCACGGGACTGGGTGAGACCCAGTACTTC